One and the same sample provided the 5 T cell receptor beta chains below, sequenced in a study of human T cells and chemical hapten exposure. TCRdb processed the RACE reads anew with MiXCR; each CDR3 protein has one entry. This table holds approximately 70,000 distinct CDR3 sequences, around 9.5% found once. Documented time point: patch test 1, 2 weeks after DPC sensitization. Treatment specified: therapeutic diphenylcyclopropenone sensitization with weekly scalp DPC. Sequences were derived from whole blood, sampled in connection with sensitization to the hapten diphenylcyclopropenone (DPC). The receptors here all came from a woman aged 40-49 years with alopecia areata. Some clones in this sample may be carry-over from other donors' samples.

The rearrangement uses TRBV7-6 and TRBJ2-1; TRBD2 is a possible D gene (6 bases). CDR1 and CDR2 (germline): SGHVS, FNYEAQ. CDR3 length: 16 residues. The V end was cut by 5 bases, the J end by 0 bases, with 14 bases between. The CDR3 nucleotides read TGTGCCAGCAGCCTGGCGGGACTTATCTCCTACAATGAGCAGTTCTTC. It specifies CASSLAGLISYNEQFF.

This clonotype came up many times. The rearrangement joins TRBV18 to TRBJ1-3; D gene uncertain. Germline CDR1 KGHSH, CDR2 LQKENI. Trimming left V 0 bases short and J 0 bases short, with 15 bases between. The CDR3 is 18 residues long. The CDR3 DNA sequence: TGTGCCAGCTCACCACCGGGGTGGTACAGCCTCTCTGGAAACACCATATATTTT. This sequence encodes CASSPPGWYSLSGNTIYF.

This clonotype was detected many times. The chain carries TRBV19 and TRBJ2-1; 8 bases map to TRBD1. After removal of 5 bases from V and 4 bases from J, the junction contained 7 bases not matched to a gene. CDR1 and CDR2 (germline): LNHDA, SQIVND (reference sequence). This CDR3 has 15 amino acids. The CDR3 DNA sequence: TGTGCCAGTAGTCTCTCAGGGGGCTCGTACAATGAGCAGTTCTTC. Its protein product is CASSLSGGSYNEQFF. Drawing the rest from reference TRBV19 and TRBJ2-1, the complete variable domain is DGGITQSPKYLFRKEGQNVTLSCEQNLNHDAMYWYRQDPGQGLRLIYYSQIVNDFQKGDIAEGYSVSREKKESFPLTVTSAQKNPTAFYLCASSLSGGSYNEQFFGPGTRLTVL.

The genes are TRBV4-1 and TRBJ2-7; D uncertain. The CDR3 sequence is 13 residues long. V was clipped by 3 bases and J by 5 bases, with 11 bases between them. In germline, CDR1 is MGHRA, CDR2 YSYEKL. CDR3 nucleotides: TGCGCCAGCAGCCATGTCGGTTTGAACGAGCAGTACTTC. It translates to CASSHVGLNEQYF.

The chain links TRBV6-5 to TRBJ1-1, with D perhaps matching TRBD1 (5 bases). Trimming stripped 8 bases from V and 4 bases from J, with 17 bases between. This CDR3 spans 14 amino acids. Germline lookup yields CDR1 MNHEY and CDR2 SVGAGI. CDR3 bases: TGTGCCAGCGGCCGGGGCGGGTTGTCCACTGAAGCTTTCTTT. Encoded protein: CASGRGGLSTEAFF.